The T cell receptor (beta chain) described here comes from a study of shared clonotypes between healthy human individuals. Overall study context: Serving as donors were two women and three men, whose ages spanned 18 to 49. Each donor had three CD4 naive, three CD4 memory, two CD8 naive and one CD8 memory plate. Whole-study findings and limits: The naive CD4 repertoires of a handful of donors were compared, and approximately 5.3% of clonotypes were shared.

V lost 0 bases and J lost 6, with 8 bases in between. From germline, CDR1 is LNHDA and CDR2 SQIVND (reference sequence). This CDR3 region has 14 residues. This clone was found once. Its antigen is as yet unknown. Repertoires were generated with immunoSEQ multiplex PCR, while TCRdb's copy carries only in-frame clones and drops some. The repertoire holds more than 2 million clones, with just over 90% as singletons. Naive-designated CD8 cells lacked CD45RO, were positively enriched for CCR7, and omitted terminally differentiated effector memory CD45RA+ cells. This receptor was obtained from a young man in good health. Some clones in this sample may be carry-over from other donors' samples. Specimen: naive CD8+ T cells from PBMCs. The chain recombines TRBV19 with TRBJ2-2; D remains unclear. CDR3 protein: CASSIDLGAGELFF. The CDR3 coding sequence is TGTGCCAGTAGTATAGATCTCGGAGCCGGGGAGCTGTTTTTT.